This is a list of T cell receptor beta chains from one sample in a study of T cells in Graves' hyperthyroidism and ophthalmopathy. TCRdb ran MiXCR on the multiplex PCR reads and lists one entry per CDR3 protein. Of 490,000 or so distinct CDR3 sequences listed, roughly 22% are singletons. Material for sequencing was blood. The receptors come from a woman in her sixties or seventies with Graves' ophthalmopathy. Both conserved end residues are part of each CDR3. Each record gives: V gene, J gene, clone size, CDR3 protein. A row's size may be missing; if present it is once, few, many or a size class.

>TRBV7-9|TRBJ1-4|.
CASSAKGGLEKLFF
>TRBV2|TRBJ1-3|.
CASSDLGQSSSGNTIYF
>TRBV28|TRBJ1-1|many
CASSIYTEAFF
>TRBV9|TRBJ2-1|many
CASTEGQGYNEQFF
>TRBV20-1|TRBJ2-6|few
CSASEGSGANVLTF
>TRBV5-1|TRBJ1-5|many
CASSLEGGNQPQHF
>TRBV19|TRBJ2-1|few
CATRDTYNEQFF
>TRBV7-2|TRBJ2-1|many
CASSLMVNNEQFF
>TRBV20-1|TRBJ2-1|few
CSASSGDSGRWNEQFF
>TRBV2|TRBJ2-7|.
CASSEGRTYEQYF
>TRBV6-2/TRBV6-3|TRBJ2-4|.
CASSPPLAKNIQYF
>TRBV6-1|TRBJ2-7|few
CASSPSGSLSDEQYF
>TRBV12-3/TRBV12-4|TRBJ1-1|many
CASSLGQPQGAFF
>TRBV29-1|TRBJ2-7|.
CSVEEDSTYEQYF
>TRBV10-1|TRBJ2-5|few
CASSEEVLGTQYF
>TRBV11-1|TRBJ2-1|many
CASSKYNEQFF
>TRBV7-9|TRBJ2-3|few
CASSLVGSTADTQYF
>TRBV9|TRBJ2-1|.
CASSPGPRRSGNEQFF
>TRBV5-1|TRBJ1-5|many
CASSRDPSSQPQHF
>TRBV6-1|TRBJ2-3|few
CASSGQGAQGTQYF
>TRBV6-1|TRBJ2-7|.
CATCRGADEQYF
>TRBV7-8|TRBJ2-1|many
CASSHIADNEQFF
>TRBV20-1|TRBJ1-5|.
CSARAGGDNQPQHF
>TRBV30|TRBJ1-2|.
CAWSSEGQYGYTF
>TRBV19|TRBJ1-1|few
CASSIDRVRQRAFF